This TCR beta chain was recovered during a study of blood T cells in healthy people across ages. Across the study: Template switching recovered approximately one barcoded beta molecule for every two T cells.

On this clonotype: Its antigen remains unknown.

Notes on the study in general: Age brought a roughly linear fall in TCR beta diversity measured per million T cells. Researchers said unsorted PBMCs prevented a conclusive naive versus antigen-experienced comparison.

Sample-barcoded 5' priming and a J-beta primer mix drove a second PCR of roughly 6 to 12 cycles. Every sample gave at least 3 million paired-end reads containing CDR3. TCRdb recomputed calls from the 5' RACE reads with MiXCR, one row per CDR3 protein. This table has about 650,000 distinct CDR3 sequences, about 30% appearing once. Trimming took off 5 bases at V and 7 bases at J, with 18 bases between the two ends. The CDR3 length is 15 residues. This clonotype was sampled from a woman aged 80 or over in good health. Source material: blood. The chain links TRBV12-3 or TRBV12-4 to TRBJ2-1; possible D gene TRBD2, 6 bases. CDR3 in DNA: TGTGCCAGCAGTCCCCGGGCCCCCGCGGGGAATGAGCAGTTCTTC. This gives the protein CASSPRAPAGNEQFF.